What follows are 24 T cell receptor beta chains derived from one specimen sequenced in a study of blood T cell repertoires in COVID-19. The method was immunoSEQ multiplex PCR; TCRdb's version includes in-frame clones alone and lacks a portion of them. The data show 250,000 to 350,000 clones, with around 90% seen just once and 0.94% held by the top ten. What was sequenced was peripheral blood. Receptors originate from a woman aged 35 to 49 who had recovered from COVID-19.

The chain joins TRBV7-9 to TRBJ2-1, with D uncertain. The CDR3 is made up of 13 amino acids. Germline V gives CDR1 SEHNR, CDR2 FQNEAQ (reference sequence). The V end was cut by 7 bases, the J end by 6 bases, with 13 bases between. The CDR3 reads CASTNGPSNEQFF. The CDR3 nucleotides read TGTGCCAGCACCAATGGGCCCTCCAATGAGCAGTTCTTC.

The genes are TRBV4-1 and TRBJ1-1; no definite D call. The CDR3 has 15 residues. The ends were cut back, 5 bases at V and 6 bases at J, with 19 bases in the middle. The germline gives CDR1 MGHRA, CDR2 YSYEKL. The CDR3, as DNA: TGCGCCAGCAGCTCAGGACTCGCTGGGCATTCTGAAGCTTTCTTT. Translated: CASSSGLAGHSEAFF.

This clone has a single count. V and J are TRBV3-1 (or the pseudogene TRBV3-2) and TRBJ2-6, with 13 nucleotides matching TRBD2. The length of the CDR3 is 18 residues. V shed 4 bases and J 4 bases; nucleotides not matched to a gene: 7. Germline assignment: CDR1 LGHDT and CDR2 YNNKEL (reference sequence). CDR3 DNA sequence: TGTGCCAGCAGCCTCCGGACTAGCGGGAGTGCCGGGGCCAACGTCCTGACTTTC. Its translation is CASSLRTSGSAGANVLTF.

For the CDR3, the DNA is TGTGCCAGCAGTGACAGTGGCTCGACTGGCGAGCAGTACTTC. Its translation: CASSDSGSTGEQYF. V usage is TRBV6-1 and J usage is TRBJ2-7, with unresolved D. Trimming shortened V by 3 bases and J by 6 bases, and 15 bases separated the two germline ends. Germline V CDR1 and CDR2: MNHNS, SASEGT. The CDR3 has 14 amino acids.

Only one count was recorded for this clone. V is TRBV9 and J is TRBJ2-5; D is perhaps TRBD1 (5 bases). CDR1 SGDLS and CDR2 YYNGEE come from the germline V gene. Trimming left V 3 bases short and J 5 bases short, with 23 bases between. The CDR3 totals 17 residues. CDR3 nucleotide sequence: TGTGCCAGCAGCGCGAAAGCTGGGGCGAAGGGTTATGAGACCCAGTACTTC. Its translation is CASSAKAGAKGYETQYF.

CDR3 region: CAWSREGLEAFF. The DNA for the CDR3 is TGTGCCTGGAGCAGGGAGGGCCTCGAAGCTTTCTTT. This chain joins TRBV30 and TRBJ1-1, with D possibly being TRBD1 (5 bases). There are 12 residues in the CDR3. Trimming left V 3 bases short and J 8 bases short, with 13 bases between. Germline V gene lookup returns CDR1 GTSNPN and CDR2 SVGIG (reference sequence).

The DNA of the CDR3 is TGTGCCAGCAGCCAAGTCTTCACTAGCACAGATACGCAGTATTTT. It encodes CASSQVFTSTDTQYF. This rearrangement joins TRBV3-1 (or the pseudogene TRBV3-2) to TRBJ2-3; D gene unclear. Trimming removed 1 base from V and 0 bases from J, with 8 bases in between. Per the germline V gene, CDR1 is LGHDT and CDR2 is YNNKEL (reference sequence). The length of the CDR3 is 15 residues.

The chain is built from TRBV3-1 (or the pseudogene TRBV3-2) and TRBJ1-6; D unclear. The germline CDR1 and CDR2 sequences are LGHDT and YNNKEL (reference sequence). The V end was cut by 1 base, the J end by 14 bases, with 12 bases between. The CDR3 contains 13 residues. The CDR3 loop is CASSQVVLRSLHF. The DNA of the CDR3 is TGTGCCAGCAGCCAAGTAGTCCTCCGTTCCCTCCACTTT.

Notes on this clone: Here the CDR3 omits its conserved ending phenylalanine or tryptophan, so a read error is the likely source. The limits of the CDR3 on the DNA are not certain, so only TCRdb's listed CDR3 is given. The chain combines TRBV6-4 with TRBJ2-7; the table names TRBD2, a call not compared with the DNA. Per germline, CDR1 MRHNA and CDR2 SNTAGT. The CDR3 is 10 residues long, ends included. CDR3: CASSGSAGVT.

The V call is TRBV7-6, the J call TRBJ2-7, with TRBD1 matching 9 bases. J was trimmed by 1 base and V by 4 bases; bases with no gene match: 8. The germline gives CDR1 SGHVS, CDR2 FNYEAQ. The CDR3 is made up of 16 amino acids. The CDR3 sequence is CASSSPGTGMSYEQYF. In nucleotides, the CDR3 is TGTGCCAGCAGCTCCCCAGGGACAGGGATGTCCTACGAGCAGTACTTC.

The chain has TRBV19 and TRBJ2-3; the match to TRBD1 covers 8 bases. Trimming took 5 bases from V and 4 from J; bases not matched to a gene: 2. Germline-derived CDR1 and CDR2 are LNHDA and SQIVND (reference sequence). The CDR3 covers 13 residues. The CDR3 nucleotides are TGTGCCAGTAGTCAGGGGGCCGCAGATACGCAGTATTTT. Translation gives CASSQGAADTQYF.

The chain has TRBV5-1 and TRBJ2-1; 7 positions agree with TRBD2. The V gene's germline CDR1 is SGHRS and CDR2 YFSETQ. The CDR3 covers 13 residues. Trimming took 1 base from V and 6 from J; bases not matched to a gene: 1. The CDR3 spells CASSLLAGNEQFF. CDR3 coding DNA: TGCGCCAGCAGCTTGTTAGCGGGCAATGAGCAGTTCTTC.

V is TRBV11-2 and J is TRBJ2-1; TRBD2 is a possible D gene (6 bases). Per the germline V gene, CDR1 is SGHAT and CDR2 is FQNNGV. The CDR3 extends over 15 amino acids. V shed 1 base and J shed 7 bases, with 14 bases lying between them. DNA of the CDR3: TGTGCCAGCAGCTTAGGGGGGGTATTTGTAAATGAGCAGTTCTTC. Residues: CASSLGGVFVNEQFF.

The CDR3 DNA follows: TGTGCCTGGAGTGTACGGGGGGGAAACACCATATATTTT. Protein: CAWSVRGGNTIYF. The chain recombines TRBV30 with TRBJ1-3, with D possibly TRBD1 on 5 matching bases. Germline CDR1 is GTSNPN and CDR2 is SVGIG (reference sequence). The V end was cut by 0 bases, the J end by 4 bases, with 7 bases between. CDR3 size: 13 residues.

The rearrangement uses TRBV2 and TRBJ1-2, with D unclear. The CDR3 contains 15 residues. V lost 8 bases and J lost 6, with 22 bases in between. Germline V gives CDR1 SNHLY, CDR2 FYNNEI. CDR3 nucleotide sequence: TGTGCCAGCCCAAAGCCCGGTGGTGATGGTGATGGCTACACCTTC. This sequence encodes CASPKPGGDGDGYTF.

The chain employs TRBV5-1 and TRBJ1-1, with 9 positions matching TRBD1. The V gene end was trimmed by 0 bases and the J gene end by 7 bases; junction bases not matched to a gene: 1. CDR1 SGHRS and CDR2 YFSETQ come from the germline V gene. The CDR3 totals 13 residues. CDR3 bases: TGCGCCAGCAGCTTGGGGACAGGGGTTGAAGCTTTCTTT. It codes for CASSLGTGVEAFF.

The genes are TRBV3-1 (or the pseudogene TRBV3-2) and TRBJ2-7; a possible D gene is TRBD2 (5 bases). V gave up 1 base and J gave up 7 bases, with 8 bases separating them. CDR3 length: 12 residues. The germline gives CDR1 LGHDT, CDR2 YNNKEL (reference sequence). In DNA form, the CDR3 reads TGTGCCAGCAGCCAAGTAGCGAGTGAGCAGTACTTC. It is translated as CASSQVASEQYF.

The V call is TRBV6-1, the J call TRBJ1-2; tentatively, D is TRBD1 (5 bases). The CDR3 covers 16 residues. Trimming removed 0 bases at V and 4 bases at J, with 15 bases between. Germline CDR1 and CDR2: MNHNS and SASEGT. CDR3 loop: CASSEAPAGETYGYTF. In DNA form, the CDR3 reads TGTGCCAGCAGTGAAGCTCCTGCGGGGGAGACCTATGGCTACACCTTC.

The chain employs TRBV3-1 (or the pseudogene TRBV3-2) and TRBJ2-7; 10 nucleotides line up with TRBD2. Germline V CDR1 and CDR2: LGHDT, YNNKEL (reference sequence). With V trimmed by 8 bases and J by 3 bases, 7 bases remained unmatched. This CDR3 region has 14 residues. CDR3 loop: CASSLAGVYYEQYF. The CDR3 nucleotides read TGTGCCAGCTCCCTAGCGGGAGTTTACTACGAGCAGTACTTC.

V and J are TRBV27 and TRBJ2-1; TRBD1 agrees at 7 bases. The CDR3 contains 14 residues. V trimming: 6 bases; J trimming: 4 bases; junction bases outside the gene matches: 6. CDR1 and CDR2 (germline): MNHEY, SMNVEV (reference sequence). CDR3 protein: CASRAGGQYNEQFF. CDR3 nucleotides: TGTGCCAGCAGGGCAGGGGGACAGTACAATGAGCAGTTCTTC.

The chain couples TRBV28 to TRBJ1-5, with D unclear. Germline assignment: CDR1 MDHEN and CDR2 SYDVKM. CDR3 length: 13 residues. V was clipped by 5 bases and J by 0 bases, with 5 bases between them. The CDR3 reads CASSRDSNQPQHF. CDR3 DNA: TGTGCCAGCAGTCGCGATAGCAATCAGCCCCAGCATTTT.

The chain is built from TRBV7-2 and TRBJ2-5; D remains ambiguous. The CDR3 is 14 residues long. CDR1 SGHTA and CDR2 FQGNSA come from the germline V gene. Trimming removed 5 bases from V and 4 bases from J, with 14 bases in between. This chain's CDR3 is CASSLRLAAETQYF. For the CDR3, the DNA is TGTGCCAGCAGCCTCAGACTGGCAGCAGAGACCCAGTACTTC. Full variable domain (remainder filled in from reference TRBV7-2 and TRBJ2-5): GAGVSQSPSNKVTEKGKDVELRCDPISGHTALYWYRQSLGQGLEFLIYFQGNSAPDKSGLPSDRFSAERTGGSVSTLTIQRTQQEDSAVYLCASSLRLAAETQYFGPGTRLLVL.

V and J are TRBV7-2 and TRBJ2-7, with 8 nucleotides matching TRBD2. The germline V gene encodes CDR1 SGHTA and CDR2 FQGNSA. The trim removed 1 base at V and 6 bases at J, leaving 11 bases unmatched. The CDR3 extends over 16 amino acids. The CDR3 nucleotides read TGTGCCAGCAGCTTAGTGACAGGACTAGCTGCTTCCGAGCAGTACTTC. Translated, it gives CASSLVTGLAASEQYF. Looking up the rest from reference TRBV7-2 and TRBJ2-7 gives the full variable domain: GAGVSQSPSNKVTEKGKDVELRCDPISGHTALYWYRQSLGQGLEFLIYFQGNSAPDKSGLPSDRFSAERTGGSVSTLTIQRTQQEDSAVYLCASSLVTGLAASEQYFGPGTRLTVT.

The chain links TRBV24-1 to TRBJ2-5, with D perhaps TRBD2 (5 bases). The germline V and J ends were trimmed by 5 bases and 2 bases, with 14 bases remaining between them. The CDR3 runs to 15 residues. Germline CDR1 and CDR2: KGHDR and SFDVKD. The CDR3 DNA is TGTGCCACCAGTGTTTCCAGCGGAATACAAGAGACCCAGTACTTC. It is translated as CATSVSSGIQETQYF.